One and the same sample provided the 15 T cell receptor beta chains below, sequenced in a study of regulatory dendritic cells for organ transplantation. Only in-frame clones appear in the TCRdb table, and some are missing; sequencing was by immunoSEQ multiplex PCR. This sample has over 25,000 clones; approximately 80% occur once, and the top ten carry around 0.1%. The sequencing sample was made of naive CD4+ T cells from blood. The subset is: CD45RA+ naive T cells. Receptor source: a human donor in good health.

In the case of this clone: Other DNA sequences in the same sample also yield this CDR3. The chain recombines TRBV9 with TRBJ1-3; D unresolved. This CDR3 is built from 15 residues. The V end lost 5 bases, the J end lost 0 bases, and 12 bases lay between the germline ends. The germline CDR1 and CDR2 sequences are SGDLS and YYNGEE. CDR3 sequence: CASSEQPSSGNTIYF. The DNA for the CDR3 is TGTGCCAGCAGTGAACAGCCTTCCTCTGGAAACACCATATATTTT. The variable domain in full, completed from reference TRBV9 and TRBJ1-3, reads DSGVTQTPKHLITATGQRVTLRCSPRSGDLSVYWYQQSLDQGLQFLIQYYNGEERAKGNILERFSAQQFPDLHSELNLSSLELGDSALYFCASSEQPSSGNTIYFGEGSWLTVV.

The chain links TRBV29-1 to TRBJ1-1; no firm D call. Per germline, CDR1 SQVTM and CDR2 ANQGSEA. V lost 4 bases to trimming and J lost 6 bases, with 12 bases between them. This CDR3 is 12 amino acids long. Here the CDR3 reads CSVVLASAEAFF. In DNA, the CDR3 is TGCAGCGTTGTTTTGGCGAGCGCTGAAGCTTTCTTT.

The gene calls are TRBV29-1 and TRBJ2-3, with 12 positions matching TRBD2. V lost 5 bases to trimming and J lost 5 bases; unmatched junction nucleotides: 14. The CDR3 is 17 residues long. Germline-derived CDR1 and CDR2 are SQVTM and ANQGSEA. The CDR3 DNA is TGCAGCGTTCGAAACTCCCTAGCGGGGGGGCGCCGAGATACGCAGTATTTT. Its translation is CSVRNSLAGGRRDTQYF.

The count of this clone is one. The chain combines TRBV5-1 with TRBJ2-1; TRBD1 matches at 10 bases. The CDR3 consists of 14 residues. The J segment lost 8 bases and the V segment lost 5 bases, leaving 7 bases of the junction unmatched. The germline gives CDR1 SGHRS, CDR2 YFSETQ. The CDR3 bases are TGCGCCAGCAGTCCGGGACAGGGGAACCATGAGCAGTTCTTC. It codes for CASSPGQGNHEQFF.

The gene calls are TRBV5-5 and TRBJ2-5, with 7 bases lining up with TRBD1. The germline CDR1 and CDR2 sequences are SGHKS and YYEKEE (reference sequence). There are 13 residues in the CDR3. V dropped 3 bases and J dropped 3; count of bases not matched to a gene: 2. The CDR3 nucleotides read TGTGCCAGCAGCTGGCAGGGGGAAGAGACCCAGTACTTC. Translation gives CASSWQGEETQYF.

This clone has only one observation. V usage is TRBV4-2 and J usage is TRBJ1-1; 9 bases line up with TRBD1. The V gene end was trimmed by 4 bases and the J gene end by 9 bases; junction bases not matched to a gene: 9. In germline, CDR1 is LGHNA, CDR2 YNFKEQ. The CDR3 is 14 residues long. The DNA for the CDR3 is TGTGCCAGCAGCCGTCGACAGGGGGAAGGGAAAGCTTTCTTT. Protein product: CASSRRQGEGKAFF.

The chain uses TRBV7-6 and TRBJ1-1, with unresolved D. Deletions cut 0 bases from V and 4 bases from J, with 18 bases between. The CDR3 runs to 17 residues. CDR1 is SGHVS, CDR2 FNYEAQ, per germline. The DNA for the CDR3 is TGTGCCAGCAGCTTAGCGGGGAAGGGCGGAGGAGTCACTGAAGCTTTCTTT. Translated, it gives CASSLAGKGGGVTEAFF.

V gene TRBV18 combines with J gene TRBJ1-4, with a weak D call TRBD1 (5 bases). V lost 5 bases to trimming and J lost 0 bases, with 7 bases between them. Germline V gene sequence: CDR1 KGHSH, CDR2 LQKENI. This CDR3 is built from 14 residues. The CDR3 protein is CASSTGSTNEKLFF. The CDR3, as DNA: TGTGCCAGCTCAACAGGATCAACTAATGAAAAACTGTTTTTT.

This chain connects TRBV21-1 to TRBJ1-3; TRBD1 is the table's D call, not checked against the DNA. TRBV21-1 counts as a pseudogene. This CDR3 comprises 17 residues. The DNA for the CDR3 is TGTGCCAGCAGCTTCCCGACAGGGTCCTTCTCTGGAAACACCATATATTTT. Its protein is CASSFPTGSFSGNTIYF.

This rearrangement joins TRBV6-1 to TRBJ1-4; 9 bases are shared with TRBD1. The germline V gene encodes CDR1 MNHNS and CDR2 SASEGT. The ends lost 1 base at V and 6 bases at J; junction bases unmatched: 6. This CDR3 comprises 16 residues. CDR3 nucleotides: TGTGCCAGCAGTGAAGGGGTCGGGACAGGGTATGAAAAACTGTTTTTT. Translated, it gives CASSEGVGTGYEKLFF.

The chain recombines TRBV7-8 with TRBJ2-1; 8 bases are a match to TRBD1. With 1 base clipped from V and 5 bases from J, the junction kept 4 bases outside the gene matches. The germline CDR1 and CDR2 sequences are SGHVS and FQNEAQ. The CDR3 runs 15 residues. The DNA for the CDR3 is TGTGCCAGCAGCTTAGGATGGACAGGGAACAATGAGCAGTTCTTC. It specifies CASSLGWTGNNEQFF.

The chain is built from TRBV19 and TRBJ2-5, with 15 bases aligning to TRBD2. There are 17 residues in the CDR3. V gave up 3 bases and J gave up 5 bases; unmatched junction bases: 7. In germline, CDR1 is LNHDA, CDR2 SQIVND (reference sequence). CDR3 sequence: CASSMGLAGGHRETQYF. In DNA form, the CDR3 reads TGTGCCAGTAGTATGGGACTAGCGGGGGGCCATCGGGAGACCCAGTACTTC.

The chain uses TRBV5-1 and TRBJ1-3, with 7 bases that match TRBD1. This CDR3 region has 15 residues. Unmatched junction bases numbered 7, after V lost 5 bases and J lost 2 bases. Germline V lookup: CDR1 SGHRS, CDR2 YFSETQ. CDR3 in DNA: TGCGCCAGCAGTTCCGACAGGGCAGCTGGAAACACCATATATTTT. It codes for CASSSDRAAGNTIYF.

The chain carries TRBV7-6 and TRBJ2-5; no clear D. CDR1 is SGHVS, CDR2 FNYEAQ, per germline. The CDR3 is 12 amino acids. The V end was cut by 4 bases, the J end by 2 bases, with 5 bases between. The CDR3 DNA reads as TGTGCCAGCAGCTCCTATCAAGAGACCCAGTACTTC. Translation: CASSSYQETQYF.

The chain carries TRBV5-1 and TRBJ2-3, with 12 bases lining up with TRBD2. Losses at the gene ends were 0 bases for V and 5 bases for J; bases not matched to a gene: 7. The CDR3 length is 17 residues. Germline CDR1 is SGHRS and CDR2 is YFSETQ. The CDR3 region has the DNA TGCGCCAGCAGCTTGGCTCTAGCGGGGGGGCCCGGAGATACGCAGTATTTT. It is translated as CASSLALAGGPGDTQYF.